Each of the 23 T cell receptor beta chains below was sequenced from the same sample in a study of shared clonotypes between healthy human individuals. The repertoire was sequenced with immunoSEQ multiplex PCR; TCRdb's copy has only in-frame clones and lacks some. In the table there are approximately 940,000 clones, 76% of which are singletons. Material: memory CD4+ T cells sorted from blood. Subset denoted: CD45RA-negative fraction. These receptors originate from a man aged 18 to 29 in good health.

V usage is TRBV7-9 and J usage is TRBJ2-5, with a weak D call TRBD2 (6 bases). The CDR3 has 15 residues. V gave up 2 bases and J gave up 5 bases, with 15 bases separating them. CDR1 and CDR2 from the germline V gene are SEHNR and FQNEAQ (reference sequence). The CDR3 DNA reads as TGTGCCAGCAGCTTATTTGGAGGGAATGAGGAGACCCAGTACTTC. It encodes CASSLFGGNEETQYF.

V usage is TRBV6-5 and J usage is TRBJ2-7; 11 nucleotides align to TRBD2. The CDR3 sequence is 14 residues long. The V segment lost 4 bases and the J segment 3 bases; nucleotides outside the gene matches: 2. Germline CDR1 is MNHEY and CDR2 is SVGAGI. The CDR3 sequence is CASSLAGGFYEQYF. Here the CDR3 DNA reads TGTGCCAGCAGTTTAGCGGGGGGGTTCTACGAGCAGTACTTC.

This sequence joins TRBV7-2 and TRBJ2-2, with D hard to call. The CDR3 spans 15 residues. The germline V gene has CDR1 SGHTA and CDR2 FQGNSA. V lost 1 base and J lost 1, with 7 bases in between. The CDR3 region has the DNA TGTGCCAGCAGCTTAGACGGGTTGAACACCGGGGAGCTGTTTTTT. Its translation: CASSLDGLNTGELFF. Based on the CDR3 plus reference TRBV7-2 and TRBJ2-2, the full variable domain is GAGVSQSPSNKVTEKGKDVELRCDPISGHTALYWYRQSLGQGLEFLIYFQGNSAPDKSGLPSDRFSAERTGGSVSTLTIQRTQQEDSAVYLCASSLDGLNTGELFFGEGSRLTVL.

This chain joins TRBV5-5 and TRBJ2-5; 11 positions match TRBD1. J gave up 4 bases and V 4 bases, and 3 bases lay outside the gene matches. From germline, CDR1 is SGHKS and CDR2 YYEKEE (reference sequence). The CDR3 totals 14 residues. The CDR3 DNA reads TGTGCCAGCAGCCGGACAGGGGGCGGAGAGACCCAGTACTTC. Its translation: CASSRTGGGETQYF.

The chain's CDR3 is CAWSWGGQGENQPQHF. The CDR3 DNA reads as TGTGCCTGGTCCTGGGGTGGGCAGGGAGAAAATCAGCCCCAGCATTTT. The chain joins TRBV30 to TRBJ1-5, with D maybe TRBD1 (5 bases). CDR3 length: 16 residues. Germline CDR1 GTSNPN, CDR2 SVGIG (reference sequence). V was cut by 5 bases and J by 4 bases, with 21 bases left in between.

This clone was seen a single time. J is TRBJ2-1 and V is TRBV7-2, with 9 positions matching TRBD2. Germline assignment: CDR1 SGHTA and CDR2 FQGNSA. After removal of 5 bases from V and 2 bases from J, the junction contained 4 bases not matched to a gene. This CDR3 is 15 amino acids long. The CDR3 bases are TGTGCCAGCAGCGTTAGCGGGGGCACCTACAATGAGCAGTTCTTC. Protein product: CASSVSGGTYNEQFF. Full variable domain (rest looked up from reference TRBV7-2 and TRBJ2-1): GAGVSQSPSNKVTEKGKDVELRCDPISGHTALYWYRQSLGQGLEFLIYFQGNSAPDKSGLPSDRFSAERTGGSVSTLTIQRTQQEDSAVYLCASSVSGGTYNEQFFGPGTRLTVL.

This sequence joins TRBV14 and TRBJ1-5; D not resolved. The CDR3 covers 12 residues. The V end lost 4 bases, the J end lost 6 bases, and 7 bases lay between the germline ends. CDR1 and CDR2 (germline): SGHDN, FVKESK. This CDR3 reads CASSLGSQPQHF. CDR3 in DNA: TGTGCCAGCAGCCTAGGGAGTCAGCCCCAGCATTTT.

This clone has only a few counts. The chain has TRBV30 and TRBJ1-5; tentatively, D is TRBD1 (5 bases). The CDR3 has 15 residues. The germline V gene encodes CDR1 GTSNPN and CDR2 SVGIG (reference sequence). Trimming shortened V by 1 base and J by 7 bases, and 17 bases separated the two germline ends. As DNA, the CDR3 is TGTGCCTGGAGTGCATTCCAGGGTTTAGGACAGCCCCAGCATTTT. Encoded protein: CAWSAFQGLGQPQHF.

The chain couples TRBV6-5 to TRBJ2-7; D is unclear. Germline lookup yields CDR1 MNHEY and CDR2 SVGAGI. Trimming pared 4 bases from V and 5 bases from J, leaving 6 bases between. This CDR3 contains 11 residues. CDR3 amino acids: CASSSSNEQYF. CDR3 sequence (DNA): TGTGCCAGCAGTTCCTCTAACGAGCAGTACTTC.

CDR3 loop: CASSFRPNTEAFF. For the CDR3, the DNA is TGCGCCAGCAGCTTTAGGCCTAACACTGAAGCTTTCTTT. The chain has TRBV5-1 and TRBJ1-1; D ambiguous. Germline CDR1 SGHRS, CDR2 YFSETQ. V lost 2 bases to trimming and J lost 2 bases, with 7 bases between them. This CDR3 spans 13 amino acids.

V and J are TRBV19 and TRBJ2-3; D remains unclear. Germline V gives CDR1 LNHDA, CDR2 SQIVND (reference sequence). The germline V and J ends were trimmed by 2 bases and 4 bases, with 4 bases remaining between them. The CDR3 is 12 amino acids. The CDR3 DNA reads as TGTGCCAGTAGTATAAGCGCAGATACGCAGTATTTT. It codes for CASSISADTQYF. Full variable domain (rest looked up from reference TRBV19 and TRBJ2-3): DGGITQSPKYLFRKEGQNVTLSCEQNLNHDAMYWYRQDPGQGLRLIYYSQIVNDFQKGDIAEGYSVSREKKESFPLTVTSAQKNPTAFYLCASSISADTQYFGPGTRLTVL.

This clone was seen once. V gene TRBV18 combines with J gene TRBJ1-6, with TRBD1 identical over 10 bases. The CDR3 consists of 15 residues. V shed 6 bases and J 9 bases; nucleotides not matched to a gene: 8. Germline V gene lookup returns CDR1 KGHSH and CDR2 LQKENI. In DNA form, the CDR3 reads TGTGCCAGCTCTCCCGGGACAGGGGAGGGTTCACCCCTCCACTTT. Residues: CASSPGTGEGSPLHF.

DNA of the CDR3: TGCAGCGTACCTGGGACGGCCTCTGCGGCCAAAAACATTCAGTACTTC. Translation: CSVPGTASAAKNIQYF. The V gene is TRBV29-1, the J gene TRBJ2-4, with D tentatively TRBD1 or TRBD2 (5 bases each). V lost 6 bases to trimming and J lost 1 base, with 19 bases between them. This CDR3 spans 16 amino acids. Germline assignment: CDR1 SQVTM and CDR2 ANQGSEA.

CDR3 sequence: CASSHRPSGDRVEQYF. The CDR3 DNA reads as TGTGCCAGCAGCCATCGCCCTAGCGGGGACCGGGTCGAGCAGTACTTC. This chain joins TRBV11-2 and TRBJ2-7; 9 bases match TRBD2. CDR1 is SGHAT and CDR2 is FQNNGV in the germline V gene. The CDR3 loop spans 16 amino acids. Losses at the gene ends were 5 bases for V and 6 bases for J; bases not matched to a gene: 14. Based on the CDR3 plus reference TRBV11-2 and TRBJ2-7, the full variable domain is EAGVAQSPRYKIIEKRQSVAFWCNPISGHATLYWYQQILGQGPKLLIQFQNNGVVDDSQLPKDRFSAERLKGVDSTLKIQPAKLEDSAVYLCASSHRPSGDRVEQYFGPGTRLTVT.

The chain links TRBV5-1 to TRBJ2-1; 13 bases are shared with TRBD2. After removal of 4 bases from V and 12 bases from J, the junction contained 7 bases not matched to a gene. CDR3 length: 14 amino acids. Germline CDR1 reads SGHRS; CDR2 reads YFSETQ. This chain's CDR3 is CASSDGTSGASQFF. CDR3 coding DNA: TGCGCCAGCAGCGACGGGACTAGCGGGGCCTCGCAGTTCTTC. Complete variable domain (other parts from reference TRBV5-1 and TRBJ2-1): KAGVTQTPRYLIKTRGQQVTLSCSPISGHRSVSWYQQTPGQGLQFLFEYFSETQRNKGNFPGRFSGRQFSNSRSEMNVSTLELGDSALYLCASSDGTSGASQFFGPGTRLTVL.

The V and J genes are TRBV5-4 and TRBJ1-2, with D hard to call. CDR3 length: 13 residues. CDR1 SGHNT and CDR2 YYREEE come from the germline V gene (reference sequence). V shed 7 bases and J shed 1 base, with 11 bases lying between them. CDR3 loop: CASGREINYGYTF. In DNA, the CDR3 is TGTGCCAGCGGGCGGGAGATTAACTATGGCTACACCTTC.

This chain joins TRBV4-3 and TRBJ1-2; D possibly corresponds to TRBD1 (6 bases). CDR3 length equals 14 residues. Germline V gene lookup returns CDR1 LGHNA and CDR2 YSLEER. Trimming took 1 base from V and 6 from J, leaving 12 bases between them. The chain's CDR3 is CASSQVLQGHGYTF. CDR3 DNA: TGCGCCAGCAGCCAAGTCTTACAGGGCCATGGCTACACCTTC.

The rearrangement uses TRBV5-5 and TRBJ2-7; 8 nucleotides match TRBD2. This CDR3 has 15 residues. Losses at the gene ends were 3 bases for V and 0 bases for J; bases not matched to a gene: 5. Per the germline V gene, CDR1 is SGHKS and CDR2 is YYEKEE (reference sequence). The CDR3 loop reads CASSSSLAASYEQYF. The DNA of the CDR3 is TGTGCCAGCAGCTCCTCACTAGCGGCCTCCTACGAGCAGTACTTC.

V gene TRBV6-1 combines with J gene TRBJ1-2, with a tentative D call TRBD1 (5 bases). The CDR3 is 13 amino acids. CDR1 is MNHNS and CDR2 is SASEGT in the germline V gene. The ends were cut back, 2 bases at V and 4 bases at J, with 8 bases in the middle. The CDR3 DNA reads TGTGCCAGCAGTGAAACCGGGACCTATGGCTACACCTTC. Its protein is CASSETGTYGYTF.

Ten or more counts support this clone. J is TRBJ1-5 and V is TRBV27; 7 nucleotides line up with TRBD1. Trimming removed 8 bases from V and 1 base from J; junction bases left unmatched: 8. Germline loops: CDR1 MNHEY, CDR2 SMNVEV (reference sequence). This CDR3 spans 15 amino acids. The CDR3, as DNA: TGTGCCAGCGCCTACTCAGGGGGAAGCAATCAGCCCCAGCATTTT. As protein: CASAYSGGSNQPQHF.

This clone has a handful of counts. The chain has TRBV7-9 and TRBJ2-2; D possibly corresponds to TRBD2 (5 bases). The CDR3 extends over 17 amino acids. The germline V and J ends were trimmed by 0 bases and 4 bases, with 15 bases remaining between them. Germline CDR1 and CDR2: SEHNR and FQNEAQ (reference sequence). CDR3 in amino acids: CASSLAQGLAPTGELFF. The CDR3 DNA reads as TGTGCCAGCAGCTTAGCGCAAGGATTAGCGCCCACCGGGGAGCTGTTTTTT. The full variable domain, its missing parts supplied by reference TRBV7-9 and TRBJ2-2, is DTGVSQNPRHKITKRGQNVTFRCDPISEHNRLYWYRQTLGQGPEFLTYFQNEAQLEKSRLLSDRFSAERPKGSFSTLEIQRTEQGDSAMYLCASSLAQGLAPTGELFFGEGSRLTVL.

This chain connects TRBV11-1 to TRBJ1-1, with D perhaps TRBD1 (5 bases). Germline V gives CDR1 SGHAT, CDR2 FQDESV (reference sequence). The CDR3 runs to 16 residues. Trimming stripped 1 base from V and 3 bases from J, with 15 bases between. The CDR3: CASSLGQGAGYTEAFF. CDR3 in DNA: TGTGCCAGCAGCTTAGGGCAAGGAGCAGGGTACACTGAAGCTTTCTTT.

J is TRBJ2-6 and V is TRBV6-1; the D is unclear. V was trimmed by 2 bases and J by 0 bases, leaving 5 bases between them. This CDR3 region has 15 residues. The germline V gene encodes CDR1 MNHNS and CDR2 SASEGT. DNA for the CDR3: TGTGCCAGCAGTGAACGGGCCTCTGGGGCCAACGTCCTGACTTTC. Its translation: CASSERASGANVLTF.